This entry lists 31 T cell receptor beta chains sequenced from one sample in a study of blood T cells in healthy people across ages. It was with a sample-barcoded 5' primer and a J-beta primer mix that a second PCR of roughly 7 to 12 cycles was run. Each CDR3 protein is one row after TCRdb ran MiXCR on the 5' RACE reads. The sample holds 1,500,000 or so distinct CDR3 sequences, under 55% seen once. Sequencing was performed on blood. The source is a young woman in good health.

This clonotype was found a few times. The chain links TRBV5-6 to TRBJ2-2; 9 bases agree with TRBD2. V lost 0 bases to trimming and J lost 4 bases; unmatched junction nucleotides: 4. This CDR3 contains 16 residues. Germline CDR1 reads SGHDT; CDR2 reads YYEEEE. The DNA of the CDR3 is TGTGCCAGCAGCTTGGGGTTAGCGGGAGCCACCGGGGAGCTGTTTTTT. Translating gives CASSLGLAGATGELFF.

This chain connects TRBV4-2 to TRBJ2-1; TRBD2 might be the D (5 bases). CDR3 length equals 16 residues. Trimming shortened V by 1 base and J by 2 bases, and 12 bases separated the two germline ends. CDR1 is LGHNA, CDR2 YNFKEQ, per germline. CDR3 sequence: CASSQGGGSPYNEQFF. The CDR3 DNA reads as TGTGCCAGCAGCCAAGGGGGTGGGAGCCCCTACAATGAGCAGTTCTTC.

V usage is TRBV12-3 or TRBV12-4 and J usage is TRBJ2-1; D is tentatively TRBD1 or TRBD2 (5 bases each). Trimming removed 4 bases at V and 4 bases at J, with 20 bases between. The CDR3 is made up of 17 amino acids. For the CDR3, the DNA is TGTGCCAGCAGTTCTCGTCGGGCACCGGGACGGTACAATGAGCAGTTCTTC. It specifies CASSSRRAPGRYNEQFF.

The V and J genes are TRBV2 and TRBJ2-3; D is possibly TRBD2 (6 bases). Trimming cost V 3 bases and J 6 bases, with 13 bases left between them. Per the germline V gene, CDR1 is SNHLY and CDR2 is FYNNEI. This CDR3 contains 14 residues. DNA of the CDR3: TGTGCCAGCAGTGAGGACGTCGGGGGTGATACGCAGTATTTT. This codes for CASSEDVGGDTQYF.

The table lists this clonotype with a few counts. The chain recombines TRBV4-2 with TRBJ2-3; D possibly corresponds to TRBD2 (5 bases). Per germline, CDR1 LGHNA and CDR2 YNFKEQ. CDR3 length: 18 residues. V lost 0 bases to trimming and J lost 1 base, with 17 bases between them. The CDR3 reads CASSQEGRLAQGTDTQYF. DNA of the CDR3: TGTGCCAGCAGCCAAGAGGGCCGGCTAGCCCAAGGCACAGATACGCAGTATTTT.

This chain uses TRBV20-1 with TRBJ2-2; TRBD2 aligns across 12 bases. The CDR3 has 15 amino acids. The ends lost 4 bases at V and 7 bases at J; junction bases unmatched: 7. The V gene's germline CDR1 is DFQATT and CDR2 SNEGSKA (reference sequence). The CDR3 nucleotides are TGCAGTGCTAATCTAGCGGGAGGGCCGGACGGGGAGCTGTTTTTT. As protein: CSANLAGGPDGELFF.

V is TRBV20-1 and J is TRBJ1-1, with D unclear. There are 12 residues in the CDR3. V was cut by 7 bases and J by 8 bases, with 17 bases left in between. Germline values: CDR1 DFQATT, CDR2 SNEGSKA (reference sequence). Written as DNA, the CDR3 is TGCAGTGAAAGATCCAGGAAATGGGAAGCTTTCTTT. It is translated as CSERSRKWEAFF.

This chain connects TRBV7-6 to TRBJ2-5; D is uncertain. The V and J ends lost 5 bases and 2 bases respectively, with 12 bases between them. In germline, CDR1 is SGHVS, CDR2 FNYEAQ. The CDR3 totals 14 residues. The CDR3 nucleotides are TGTGCCAGCAGCGCAACATTAATTCAAGAGACCCAGTACTTC. This sequence encodes CASSATLIQETQYF.

The chain combines TRBV5-1 with TRBJ1-2, with TRBD1 identical over 9 bases. The V segment lost 5 bases and the J segment 3 bases; nucleotides outside the gene matches: 5. CDR1 is SGHRS and CDR2 is YFSETQ in the germline V gene. This CDR3 contains 14 residues. DNA for the CDR3: TGCGCCAGCAGAGGACAGGGGCAGGACTATGGCTACACCTTC. Translation gives CASRGQGQDYGYTF.

This clonotype occurred once. The V call is TRBV9, the J call TRBJ2-1; no firm D call. CDR3 length: 15 residues. Per the germline V gene, CDR1 is SGDLS and CDR2 is YYNGEE. V lost 5 bases to trimming and J lost 2 bases, with 14 bases between them. CDR3 in amino acids: CASSQRQDTYNEQFF. CDR3 DNA sequence: TGTGCCAGCAGTCAAAGGCAGGATACCTACAATGAGCAGTTCTTC.

This chain links TRBV20-1 with TRBJ1-2; no reliable D call. Per the germline V gene, CDR1 is DFQATT and CDR2 is SNEGSKA (reference sequence). Trimming removed 3 bases from V and 1 base from J, with 6 bases in between. The CDR3 sequence is 12 residues long. This CDR3 reads CSASGFNYGYTF. CDR3 nucleotide sequence: TGCAGTGCTAGCGGTTTTAACTATGGCTACACCTTC.

This clonotype came up a few times. The chain combines TRBV11-2 with TRBJ2-1; D is unclear. The CDR3 consists of 13 residues. V lost 0 bases, J lost 6 bases, and 6 bases lay in between. The germline V gene encodes CDR1 SGHAT and CDR2 FQNNGV. CDR3 sequence: CASSLDPCNEQFF. CDR3 coding DNA: TGTGCCAGCAGCTTAGATCCCTGCAATGAGCAGTTCTTC.

This clonotype was picked up a small number of times. The genes are TRBV7-9 and TRBJ2-7; no clear D. Between the trimmed V and J ends, which lost 4 bases and 4 bases, there was a span of 8 bases. CDR1 is SEHNR and CDR2 is FQNEAQ in the germline V gene (reference sequence). This CDR3 is built from 12 residues. The CDR3 region is CASSSWKYEQYF. The DNA of the CDR3 is TGTGCCAGCAGCTCCTGGAAATACGAGCAGTACTTC.

V gene TRBV4-3 combines with J gene TRBJ2-2; TRBD1 aligns across 7 bases. The CDR3 sequence is 15 residues long. Trimming took 3 bases from V and 6 from J; bases not matched to a gene: 7. Per the germline V gene, CDR1 is LGHNA and CDR2 is YSLEER. CDR3 sequence: CASSQKFTGAGELFF. The CDR3 DNA reads as TGCGCCAGCAGCCAGAAGTTTACAGGGGCCGGGGAGCTGTTTTTT.

This clonotype was picked up a small number of times. This chain uses TRBV20-1 with TRBJ2-1; D gene uncertain. The V end lost 6 bases, the J end lost 0 bases, and 15 bases lay between the germline ends. Looked up from germline, CDR1 is DFQATT and CDR2 is SNEGSKA (reference sequence). The CDR3 contains 15 residues. CDR3 loop: CSARRYRSSYNEQFF. In DNA form, the CDR3 reads TGCAGTGCCAGGCGGTACCGGAGCTCCTACAATGAGCAGTTCTTC.

This clonotype showed up just a few times. The CDR3 DNA follows: TGTGCCAGCAGTTTGCCGGGTACACCCACAGATACGCAGTATTTT. Encoded protein: CASSLPGTPTDTQYF. J is TRBJ2-3 and V is TRBV27, with no clear D. Trimming took off 3 bases at V and 2 bases at J, with 12 bases between the two ends. The CDR3 consists of 15 residues. Germline assignment: CDR1 MNHEY and CDR2 SMNVEV (reference sequence).

The rearrangement uses TRBV9 and TRBJ2-1, with TRBD2 as a possible D gene (7 bases). Trimming stripped 4 bases from V and 0 bases from J, with 14 bases between. The germline V gene has CDR1 SGDLS and CDR2 YYNGEE. This CDR3 has 16 amino acids. This chain's CDR3 is CASSSIGGASYNEQFF. The CDR3 DNA follows: TGTGCCAGCAGCTCCATAGGGGGGGCCTCCTACAATGAGCAGTTCTTC.

For the CDR3, the DNA is TGTGCCAGAGGGCTGGGCAGGGGGGCTTACAATGAGCAGTTCTTC. Amino acids: CARGLGRGAYNEQFF. The chain is built from TRBV2 and TRBJ2-1; TRBD1 might be the D (7 bases). Germline CDR1 reads SNHLY; CDR2 reads FYNNEI. Trimming took off 9 bases at V and 4 bases at J, with 19 bases between the two ends. The CDR3 runs to 15 residues.

This clonotype was recorded a few times. V is TRBV5-1 and J is TRBJ2-7; TRBD1 aligns across 9 bases. Matching the DNA end better, TRBJ2-5 makes the J call doubtful. The CDR3 runs 14 residues. Germline CDR1 and CDR2: SGHRS and YFSETQ. The CDR3 nucleotides are TGCGCCAGCAGCAAGGACAGGGGCGGGGAGACCCAGTACTTC. Translating gives CASSKDRGGETQYF.

The genes are TRBV15 and TRBJ2-1; D could derive from TRBD1 or TRBD2 (5 bases each). In germline, CDR1 is LNHNV, CDR2 YYDKDF (reference sequence). The V and J ends lost 7 bases and 4 bases respectively, with 17 bases between them. The CDR3 has 15 amino acids. The CDR3 DNA is TGTGCCACCACTCCGGGGCAGGGAACTTACAATGAGCAGTTCTTC. Protein product: CATTPGQGTYNEQFF.

This clonotype was seen more than once but under ten times. The chain recombines TRBV12-3 or TRBV12-4 with TRBJ2-3; possibly TRBD1 for D (5 bases). Trimming removed 7 bases from V and 4 bases from J, with 18 bases in between. This CDR3 comprises 15 residues. CDR3: CASNHMGRRADTQYF. CDR3 nucleotide sequence: TGTGCCAGCAACCATATGGGGCGACGAGCAGATACGCAGTATTTT.

For this clonotype: This may come from a read error, since a much larger clone is one base off. The DNA of the CDR3 is TGTACCAGCAGCCAAGATCTAGGGTTGGGGCAAGAGACCCAGTACTTC. This encodes CTSSQDLGLGQETQYF. The V gene is TRBV3-1, the J gene TRBJ2-5; D is uncertain. The CDR3 consists of 16 residues. The V gene's germline CDR1 is LGHDT and CDR2 YNNKEL (reference sequence).

Many counts were recorded for this clonotype. The CDR3: CSASAGGTTTYEQYF. The CDR3 DNA sequence: TGCAGTGCTAGTGCCGGCGGAACAACAACCTACGAGCAGTACTTC. This sequence joins TRBV20-1 and TRBJ2-7, with D uncertain. The V end was cut by 3 bases, the J end by 2 bases, with 17 bases between. Germline assignment: CDR1 DFQATT and CDR2 SNEGSKA (reference sequence). The CDR3 loop spans 15 amino acids.

The V and J genes are TRBV20-1 and TRBJ2-5, with D unresolved. Between the trimmed V and J ends, which lost 3 bases and 5 bases, there was a span of 19 bases. The CDR3 has 15 amino acids. The V gene's germline CDR1 is DFQATT and CDR2 SNEGSKA (reference sequence). The CDR3, as DNA: TGCAGTGCTAGCACTCCCTCCGGCTCCAGGGAGACCCAGTACTTC. Translating it yields CSASTPSGSRETQYF.

The chain uses TRBV4-3 and TRBJ1-3; TRBD1 matches 10 bases. This CDR3 has 20 amino acids. Germline V gene lookup returns CDR1 LGHNA and CDR2 YSLEER. J gave up 0 bases and V 1 base, and 12 bases lay outside the gene matches. The CDR3, as DNA: TGCGCCAGCAGCCAAGCTTACCGGGACAGGGGTGATGACTCTGGAAACACCATATATTTT. It is translated as CASSQAYRDRGDDSGNTIYF.

A few counts support this clonotype. For the CDR3, the DNA is TGTGCCAGCAGCGTGGGGACGGTCTCCTACGAGCAGTACTTC. Encoded protein: CASSVGTVSYEQYF. This chain uses TRBV7-2 with TRBJ2-7; D is tentatively TRBD1 or TRBD2 (5 bases each). The CDR3 totals 14 residues. Germline V gene lookup returns CDR1 SGHTA and CDR2 FQGNSA. The V end lost 5 bases, the J end lost 0 bases, and 11 bases lay between the germline ends. Combining the CDR3 with reference TRBV7-2 and TRBJ2-7 gives the whole variable domain GAGVSQSPSNKVTEKGKDVELRCDPISGHTALYWYRQSLGQGLEFLIYFQGNSAPDKSGLPSDRFSAERTGGSVSTLTIQRTQQEDSAVYLCASSVGTVSYEQYFGPGTRLTVT.

The chain combines TRBV7-2 with TRBJ2-1; D not certain. Germline values: CDR1 SGHTA, CDR2 FQGNSA. Trimming shortened V by 5 bases and J by 0 bases, and 8 bases separated the two germline ends. The CDR3 covers 14 residues. The DNA of the CDR3 is TGTGCCAGCAGCGGCAGTAGCTCCTACAATGAGCAGTTCTTC. It is translated as CASSGSSSYNEQFF.

In the case of this clonotype: An end of the junction differs from the germline gene, which may be a read error. The chain carries TRBV4-3 and TRBJ1-2; no clear D gene. Germline lookup yields CDR1 LGHNA and CDR2 YSLEER. CDR3 length: 16 amino acids. The CDR3 DNA follows: TGCGCCAGCAGCCAAGATCGTTGGCAGTATAACTATGGCTACACTTTC. Protein sequence: CASSQDRWQYNYGYTF.

The rearrangement uses TRBV18 and TRBJ1-6; D might be TRBD1 (5 bases). Looked up from germline, CDR1 is KGHSH and CDR2 is LQKENI. Trimming pared 2 bases from V and 7 bases from J, leaving 12 bases between. This CDR3 is 15 amino acids long. The CDR3 nucleotides read TGTGCCAGCTCACCAGACAGATCGAAGAATTCACCCCTCCACTTT. Amino acid sequence: CASSPDRSKNSPLHF. Full variable domain (missing parts from reference TRBV18 and TRBJ1-6): NAGVMQNPRHLVRRRGQEARLRCSPMKGHSHVYWYRQLPEEGLKFMVYLQKENIIDESGMPKERFSAEFPKEGPSILRIQQVVRGDSAAYFCASSPDRSKNSPLHFGNGTRLTVT.

This clonotype was observed a few times. The J gene is TRBJ1-5, the V gene TRBV27; 8 bases are shared with TRBD1. J gave up 6 bases and V 5 bases, and 9 bases lay outside the gene matches. CDR3 length: 15 amino acids. The germline gives CDR1 MNHEY, CDR2 SMNVEV (reference sequence). DNA of the CDR3: TGTGCCAGCAGTCCCCGGACAGGGACGGTTCAGCCCCAGCATTTT. Protein sequence: CASSPRTGTVQPQHF.

This chain uses TRBV9 with TRBJ1-6, with D unresolved. CDR1 is SGDLS and CDR2 is YYNGEE in the germline V gene. The ends were cut back, 2 bases at V and 9 bases at J, with 12 bases in the middle. The CDR3 is 14 amino acids. As DNA, the CDR3 is TGTGCCAGCAGCGTGGACCCCCGGAGTTCACCCCTCCACTTT. Protein sequence: CASSVDPRSSPLHF.